Below, one T cell receptor (beta chain) is given with its context. Its antigen is not yet known. No base-level quality is on record; no much larger clone is a single base apart. Library method: RT-PCR. This sample was sequenced with an Illumina MiSeq. Through fastp at Q25 and MiXCR, TCRdb rebuilt clones from the public reads, retaining in-frame beta chains. Each CDR3 protein gets just one entry, which takes the most common genes and DNA from the rows behind it. In this sample the table shows about 680,000 distinct CDR3 sequences, 13% to 15% of which occur a single time. About 3.9% of the sample lies in the top ten. From the cysteine through the phenylalanine, the CDR3 covers 15 amino acids. Here the CDR3 DNA is all that survives: 45 bases in frame from base 1. For CDR1 and CDR2, the germline V gene (reference sequence) lists DFQATT and SNEGSKA. Germline trimming amounts to 4 bases on V and 9 bases on J, with 12 as the count of junction bases outside the gene matches.

The data were obtained in a study (dated by TCRdb to the mid-2010s). This sequence uses TRBV20-1 and TRBJ2-1; 10 junctional bases match TRBD2. Sequencing was done on a sample of memory CD4+ T cells from blood. The receptor was derived from a female donor in good health, serving as a healthy control. The DNA sequence follows: TGCAGTGCTAATGAGGCTAGCGGGAGAGGTAGTGAGCAGTTCTTC. This sequence encodes CSANEASGRGSEQFF.